A selection of T cell receptor beta chains follows, all from one sample in a study of T cell repertoires in cytomegalovirus infection. Each CDR3 protein gets one entry after TCRdb re-called the reads with MiXCR. The sample shows some 900,000 distinct CDR3 sequences, about 31% of them seen only once. These TCRs' antigens remain unknown. The starting material was cultured CD8+ T cells from PBMCs, obtained from culture after CMV antigen stimulation. The receptors originated from a human donor in good health (CMV status not recorded). Some clones in this sample may be carry-over from other donors' samples. CDR3s include the opening cysteine and the closing phenylalanine or tryptophan. A D gene is named only where the DNA matches it firmly. A row's size may be missing; if present it is once, few, many or a size class.

abundance	v_gene	d_gene	j_gene	CDR3nt	CDR3aa
few	TRBV7-6	TRBD2	TRBJ2-1	TGTGCCAGCAGCTTAGGACTAGCGGGGGCTCCTTACAATGAGCAGTTCTTC	CASSLGLAGAPYNEQFF
-	TRBV11-2	-	TRBJ1-1	TGTGCCAGCAGCTTATACCGGGACCCGAAAAGGGAGAACACTGAAGCTTTCTTT	CASSLYRDPKRENTEAFF
many	TRBV7-8	TRBD2	TRBJ2-3	TGTGCCAGCAGCCCTAGGGGACTAGCGGCGGGTACGCAGTATTTT	CASSPRGLAAGTQYF
-	TRBV11-2	TRBD1	TRBJ1-1	TGTGCCATCAGCTGGGCAGGGGGCACTGAAGCTTTCTTT	CAISWAGGTEAFF
-	TRBV12-3/TRBV12-4	-	TRBJ1-2	TGTGCCATCTTCGAGCTGTCAGGGGTATATGGCTACACCTTC	CAIFELSGVYGYTF
few	TRBV4-2	-	TRBJ2-1	TGTGCCAGCAGCCCCCCACTAATGGAGCAGTTCTTC	CASSPPLMEQFF
-	TRBV6-6	TRBD1	TRBJ2-5	TGTGCCAGCAGTTCCTGGACAGGGTTAGGGGAGACCCAGTACTTC	CASSSWTGLGETQYF
-	TRBV4-1	-	TRBJ1-2	TGCGCCAGCAGCCAGGGGCCGGTTTTGACCTTC	CASSQGPVLTF
few	TRBV12-3/TRBV12-4	TRBD2	TRBJ2-1	TGTGCCAGCCAGACTAGCGGAGTCCTTAATGAGCAGTTCTTC	CASQTSGVLNEQFF
few	TRBV6-1	TRBD1	TRBJ2-3	TGTGCCAGCAGTTCTCCCACACAGGGGACCGGCACAGATACGCAGTATTTT	CASSSPTQGTGTDTQYF
-	TRBV5-4	TRBD1	TRBJ2-5	TGTGCCAGCAGCCAGTCCGGGACAGCCCAAGAGACCCAGTACTTC	CASSQSGTAQETQYF
many	TRBV12-3/TRBV12-4	-	TRBJ1-5	TGTGCCAGCAGTTTTGAAAATCAGCCCCAGCATTTT	CASSFENQPQHF
many	TRBV12-3/TRBV12-4	TRBD1	TRBJ1-4	TGTGCCAGCAGTTTCCGGGACAGTGGCGAAAAACTGTTTTTT	CASSFRDSGEKLFF
-	TRBV10-3	-	TRBJ2-2	TGTGCCATCAGTGGGACGCCAGGAGACACAACCGGGGAGCTGTTTTTT	CAISGTPGDTTGELFF
-	TRBV27	TRBD1	TRBJ1-1	TGTGCCAGCGGATACAGGGGCAGGTGGACTGAAGCTTTCTTT	CASGYRGRWTEAFF
many	TRBV7-9	-	TRBJ2-1	TGTGCCAGCAGCTTCCGGGGAGGGGGACACAATGAGCAGTTCTTC	CASSFRGGGHNEQFF
-	TRBV2	-	TRBJ2-5	TGTGCCAGCAGGGACACCGAGGAGGAGACCCAGTACTTC	CASRDTEEETQYF
-	TRBV12-3/TRBV12-4	-	TRBJ2-5	TGTGCCAGCAGTTTAGCGGTTGTAGAGACCCAGTACTTC	CASSLAVVETQYF
few	TRBV7-9	TRBD1	TRBJ1-4	TGTGCCAGCAGCTTAAATAGAGGGGGCACGCAATCAACTAATGAAAAACTGTTTTTT	CASSLNRGGTQSTNEKLFF
many	TRBV7-2	-	TRBJ2-5	TGTGCCAGCAGCCAATGGCAGGGAGAGACCCAGTACTTC	CASSQWQGETQYF
many	TRBV7-8	-	TRBJ2-3	TGTGCCAGCTTAGGGGGGGGGGGCCTTCTTAGCACAGATACGCAGTATTTT	CASLGGGGLLSTDTQYF
few	TRBV4-1	TRBD2	TRBJ2-2	TGCGCCAGCAGCCCTACTAGCGGGGGGGCCGGGGAGCTGTTTTTT	CASSPTSGGAGELFF
few	TRBV11-2	-	TRBJ2-1	TGTGCCAGCAGCCCCCCGGGTGGGACCCTGGATGAGCAGTTCTTC	CASSPPGGTLDEQFF
few	TRBV15	TRBD1	TRBJ2-7	TGTGCCACCAGCACCTTCGGGCCTCAGACAGGGCCCTCCGAGCAGTACTTC	CATSTFGPQTGPSEQYF
many	TRBV7-9	-	TRBJ2-2	TGTGCCAGCAGCTTAAACCGGGGACCCACCGGGGAGCTGTTTTTT	CASSLNRGPTGELFF
-	TRBV15	TRBD1	TRBJ2-4	TGTGCCACCAGCAGAGTAGGGGGCTGGGACATTCAGTACTTC	CATSRVGGWDIQYF
-	TRBV9	TRBD2	TRBJ2-1	TGTGCCAGCAGCGTAGCTCGTGGGACTAGCGGGGTTAGCTCCTACAATGAGCAGTTCTTC	CASSVARGTSGVSSYNEQFF
-	TRBV4-1	-	TRBJ1-5	TGCGCCAGCAGCCAATGGGGGGAACAGCCCCAGCATTTT	CASSQWGEQPQHF
few	TRBV11-2	-	TRBJ1-3	TGTGCCAGCAGCTTAATGGATTTCTCTGGAAACACCATATATTTT	CASSLMDFSGNTIYF
few	TRBV7-8	-	TRBJ1-4	TGTGCCAGCAGCTCCGGGACCTCGCATGAAAAACTGTTTTTT	CASSSGTSHEKLFF
-	TRBV20-1	-	TRBJ1-1	TGCAGTGCTAGATTTGGAGCGGGGGACACTGAAGCTTTCTTT	CSARFGAGDTEAFF
-	TRBV7-9	-	TRBJ2-1	TGTGCCAGCAGCTTAGATAGGAGGCCCACCTACAATGAGCAGTTCTTC	CASSLDRRPTYNEQFF
-	TRBV6-2/TRBV6-3	-	TRBJ2-7	TGTGCCAGCAGTAAAGTCCTTTCGGCCGAGCAGTACTTC	CASSKVLSAEQYF
few	TRBV11-2	-	TRBJ2-2	TGTGCCAGCCCGGGCACCGGGGAGCTGTTTTTT	CASPGTGELFF